The 30 T cell receptor beta chains below all came from one sample that was sequenced in a study of T-cell reconstitution after alpha-beta-depleted transplantation in children. This sample's TCRbeta library carried unique molecular identifier barcodes. TCRdb ran MiXCR on the PCR reads and lists one entry per CDR3 protein. The sample carries 250,000 to 300,000 distinct CDR3 sequences, 9.5% to 10% recorded once. The source material was PBMCs from the stem cell graft donor, sampled from the stem cell graft. The receptors were sampled from a human donor who donated a stem cell graft to a child with SCID.

This clonotype has only a few counts. V is TRBV20-1 and J is TRBJ2-1; 9 bases fit TRBD2. The CDR3 has 15 residues. Germline-derived CDR1 and CDR2 are DFQATT and SNEGSKA (reference sequence). V lost 0 bases and J lost 10; bases outside the gene matches: 10. In DNA form, the CDR3 reads TGCAGTGCTAGAGATCTGCTGCGGGGGGGCCTCGAGCAGTTCTTC. Protein: CSARDLLRGGLEQFF.

This clonotype has at least ten counts. V gene TRBV6-5 combines with J gene TRBJ2-5, with TRBD2 matching over 12 bases. CDR1 and CDR2 (germline): MNHEY, SVGAGI. The CDR3 is 16 residues long. J was trimmed by 4 bases and V by 5 bases; bases with no gene match: 8. In DNA, the CDR3 is TGTGCCAGCAGTCTCGGACTAGCGGGGTTGGGAGAGACCCAGTACTTC. The encoded protein is CASSLGLAGLGETQYF.

The chain has TRBV5-1 and TRBJ1-2; D not resolved. Germline CDR1 and CDR2: SGHRS and YFSETQ. The V end lost 0 bases, the J end lost 2 bases, and 11 bases lay between the germline ends. CDR3 length equals 15 residues. In DNA form, the CDR3 reads TGCGCCAGCAGCTTGGACGTCCTGGTGAACTATGGCTACACCTTC. It codes for CASSLDVLVNYGYTF.

About this clonotype: Possible read error: a much larger clone is one base away. V is TRBV29-1 and J is TRBJ2-1; D gene unclear. There are 14 residues in the CDR3. Germline V gene data show CDR1 as SQVTM and CDR2 as ANQGSEA. V gave up 3 bases and J gave up 2 bases, with 11 bases separating them. This CDR3 reads CSVDCGRTYNEQFF. Here the CDR3 DNA reads TGCAGCGTTGATTGTGGACGGACCTACAATGAGCAGTTCTTC.

The chain combines TRBV5-6 with TRBJ2-5, with a tentative D call TRBD2 (7 bases). Germline V gives CDR1 SGHDT, CDR2 YYEEEE. V was trimmed by 0 bases and J by 1 base, leaving 13 bases between them. The CDR3 is made up of 16 amino acids. CDR3 protein: CASSLEGGALQETQYF. The CDR3 DNA reads as TGTGCCAGCAGCTTGGAGGGGGGGGCCCTCCAAGAGACCCAGTACTTC.

Comment on this clonotype: Just one base apart from a much larger clone, this may be a read error. This chain connects TRBV29-1 to TRBJ2-7, with no clear D. Germline CDR1 reads SQVTM; CDR2 reads ANQGSEA. The V end lost 6 bases, the J end lost 2 bases, and 11 bases lay between the germline ends. The CDR3 is 12 residues long. The CDR3 sequence: CSVGCGTYEQYF. Written as DNA, the CDR3 is TGCAGCGTCGGTTGTGGTACCTACGAGCAGTACTTC.

This clonotype was seen only a few times. J is TRBJ2-2 and V is TRBV15; TRBD2 is a possible D gene (6 bases). The germline CDR1 and CDR2 sequences are LNHNV and YYDKDF (reference sequence). This CDR3 contains 17 residues. V was shortened by 5 bases and J by 1 base, with 17 bases between the two germline ends. This CDR3 reads CATSPAGRLVNTGELFF. The CDR3 DNA is TGTGCCACCAGCCCAGCGGGCCGCTTGGTGAACACCGGGGAGCTGTTTTTT.

This clonotype was observed at least ten times. The chain combines TRBV7-9 with TRBJ2-1; 8 bases agree with TRBD1. Trimming at V came to 5 bases and at J to 7 bases, leaving 10 bases not matched to a gene. Germline V gives CDR1 SEHNR, CDR2 FQNEAQ (reference sequence). There are 15 residues in the CDR3. The CDR3 spells CASSPNQGASNEQFF. DNA for the CDR3: TGTGCCAGCAGCCCGAATCAGGGGGCGAGTAATGAGCAGTTCTTC.

This clonotype was seen a few times. V gene TRBV2 combines with J gene TRBJ1-3, with TRBD1 matching 9 bases. Germline trimming cut 7 bases from V and 0 bases from J; bases unmatched to any gene: 4. Per germline, CDR1 SNHLY and CDR2 FYNNEI. This CDR3 is 15 amino acids long. CDR3 loop: CASNGQGYSGNTIYF. The CDR3 DNA sequence: TGTGCCAGCAACGGACAGGGGTACTCTGGAAACACCATATATTTT.

The chain links TRBV25-1 to TRBJ2-7; no firm D call. CDR1 and CDR2 from the germline V gene are MGHDK and SYGVNS. The V end was cut by 4 bases, the J end by 0 bases, with 10 bases between. This CDR3 is built from 14 residues. The CDR3 nucleotides read TGTGCCAGCAGTGCCCAGACCCTCTCCTACGAGCAGTACTTC. This sequence encodes CASSAQTLSYEQYF.

This clonotype appeared many times. V is TRBV27 and J is TRBJ1-5; D not certain. This CDR3 spans 13 amino acids. Germline V gives CDR1 MNHEY, CDR2 SMNVEV (reference sequence). Trimming cost V 6 bases and J 0 bases, with 6 bases left between them. The CDR3 region is CASSHYSNQPQHF. Written as DNA, the CDR3 is TGTGCCAGCAGCCATTATAGCAATCAGCCCCAGCATTTT.

In its sample, this clonotype was seen a few times. J is TRBJ1-2 and V is TRBV5-1; tentative D call: TRBD1 (5 bases). Germline V gene lookup returns CDR1 SGHRS and CDR2 YFSETQ. Trimming shortened V by 5 bases and J by 4 bases, and 15 bases separated the two germline ends. CDR3 length: 14 amino acids. The CDR3 DNA sequence: TGCGCCAGCAGGGCCGAGCAGGGAGGCTATGGCTACACCTTC. Protein: CASRAEQGGYGYTF.

This rearrangement joins TRBV7-8 to TRBJ2-7, with D perhaps TRBD1 (5 bases). The CDR3 is made up of 15 amino acids. The V gene's germline CDR1 is SGHVS and CDR2 FQNEAQ. V was cut by 1 base and J by 0 bases, with 10 bases left in between. CDR3 protein: CASSLGARASYEQYF. In DNA, the CDR3 is TGTGCCAGCAGCTTAGGGGCCAGGGCCTCCTACGAGCAGTACTTC.

This clonotype was counted many times. The genes are TRBV5-8 and TRBJ2-7; 8 bases agree with TRBD1. The germline V gene has CDR1 SGHTS and CDR2 YDEGEE. The CDR3 is made up of 15 amino acids. The V and J ends lost 0 bases and 3 bases, in that order; junction bases with no gene match: 5. CDR3 coding DNA: TGTGCCAGCAGCTTGGTAGGACAGGGTATCTACGAGCAGTACTTC. Translated: CASSLVGQGIYEQYF.

This clonotype was seen only once. V gene TRBV4-1 combines with J gene TRBJ2-3; no reliable D call. The CDR3 loop spans 14 amino acids. CDR1 is MGHRA, CDR2 YSYEKL, per germline. V was clipped by 2 bases and J by 3 bases, with 9 bases between them. The CDR3 sequence is CASSQPDLTDTQYF. Written as DNA, the CDR3 is TGCGCCAGCAGCCAACCTGACCTTACAGATACGCAGTATTTT.

This clonotype was picked up many times. The chain is built from TRBV12-3 or TRBV12-4 and TRBJ2-3; weak D call: TRBD1 (6 bases). Deletions cut 2 bases from V and 4 bases from J, with 10 bases between. This CDR3 region has 14 residues. This CDR3 is CASSLSGASDTQYF. The CDR3 DNA reads as TGTGCCAGCAGTTTATCAGGGGCCTCAGATACGCAGTATTTT.

Worth noting for this clonotype: One end of the junction does not line up with germline, which may come from a read error. This chain connects TRBV7-2 to TRBJ2-5; 9 bases are a match to TRBD2. The CDR3 totals 16 residues. Germline V CDR1 and CDR2: SGHTA, FQGNSA. CDR3 DNA: TGTGACAGCAGCCAGAAGGGACTAGCTATTCTTGAGACCCAGTACTTC. Encoded protein: CDSSQKGLAILETQYF.

J is TRBJ2-1 and V is TRBV15; D remains ambiguous. Looked up from germline, CDR1 is LNHNV and CDR2 is YYDKDF (reference sequence). V gave up 1 base and J gave up 8 bases, with 12 bases separating them. The CDR3 is 14 residues long. The CDR3 bases are TGTGCCACCAGCAGAGCCCCGACGAGCCATGAGCAGTTCTTC. Its translation: CATSRAPTSHEQFF.

The genes are TRBV5-1 and TRBJ2-5, with TRBD2 as a possible D gene (7 bases). Germline V gene lookup returns CDR1 SGHRS and CDR2 YFSETQ. The CDR3 has 16 amino acids. V lost 0 bases to trimming and J lost 5 bases, with 17 bases between them. CDR3 residues: CASSLDPGGQLETQYF. In nucleotides, the CDR3 is TGCGCCAGCAGCTTGGACCCGGGGGGACAACTGGAGACCCAGTACTTC. Full variable domain (outside the CDR3, taken from reference TRBV5-1 and TRBJ2-5): KAGVTQTPRYLIKTRGQQVTLSCSPISGHRSVSWYQQTPGQGLQFLFEYFSETQRNKGNFPGRFSGRQFSNSRSEMNVSTLELGDSALYLCASSLDPGGQLETQYFGPGTRLLVL.

This clonotype has ten or more counts. This rearrangement joins TRBV11-1 to TRBJ2-1; D is possibly TRBD1 or TRBD2 (5 bases each). V was cut by 2 bases and J by 5 bases, with 13 bases left in between. Germline V gives CDR1 SGHAT, CDR2 FQDESV (reference sequence). The CDR3 sequence is 15 residues long. The CDR3 here is CASSLTIGANNEQFF. The CDR3 DNA sequence: TGTGCCAGCAGCTTAACGATCGGGGCTAACAATGAGCAGTTCTTC.

A few counts support this clonotype. The V call is TRBV7-6, the J call TRBJ2-5, with 11 bases fitting TRBD2. Looked up from germline, CDR1 is SGHVS and CDR2 is FNYEAQ. Trimming cost V 4 bases and J 5 bases; bases outside gene matches: 6. This CDR3 region has 15 residues. CDR3 nucleotide sequence: TGTGCCAGCAGCTCCGCTAGCGGGGGGAAGGAGACCCAGTACTTC. This sequence encodes CASSSASGGKETQYF.

This clonotype was observed a handful of times. This chain's CDR3 is CASSSQGIWREQYF. CDR3 sequence (DNA): TGTGCCAGCAGTTCACAGGGAATCTGGCGCGAGCAGTACTTC. The chain couples TRBV12-3 or TRBV12-4 to TRBJ2-7; a possible D gene is TRBD1 (6 bases). This CDR3 spans 14 amino acids. Trimming removed 4 bases from V and 6 bases from J, with 16 bases in between.

This clonotype was counted a few times. The gene calls are TRBV20-1 and TRBJ1-4, with 7 bases aligning to TRBD1. Germline CDR1 DFQATT, CDR2 SNEGSKA (reference sequence). This CDR3 contains 12 residues. The ends lost 8 bases at V and 7 bases at J; junction bases unmatched: 7. For the CDR3, the DNA is TGCAGTCCAGACAGGGTTGGTGAAAAACTGTTTTTT. Its protein product is CSPDRVGEKLFF.

This clonotype was found many times. This chain uses TRBV20-1 with TRBJ2-3; no firm D call. The CDR3 extends over 13 amino acids. Trimming left V 3 bases short and J 2 bases short, with 9 bases between. Germline CDR1 is DFQATT and CDR2 is SNEGSKA (reference sequence). CDR3 residues: CSARRPNTDTQYF. CDR3 nucleotide sequence: TGCAGTGCTAGGCGTCCCAACACAGATACGCAGTATTTT.

The V call is TRBV4-1, the J call TRBJ2-2; D is perhaps TRBD1 (6 bases). Germline assignment: CDR1 MGHRA and CDR2 YSYEKL. V dropped 4 bases and J dropped 7 bases, with 10 bases sitting between them. This CDR3 is 13 amino acids long. The CDR3 bases are TGCGCCAGCAGCCCCTCCAGGGGCGGGGAGCTGTTTTTT. Translating gives CASSPSRGGELFF.

A few counts support this clonotype. The chain combines TRBV24-1 with TRBJ2-3; D is possibly TRBD1 (5 bases). The ends were cut back, 3 bases at V and 6 bases at J, with 9 bases in the middle. Germline assignment: CDR1 KGHDR and CDR2 SFDVKD. The CDR3 runs to 13 residues. For the CDR3, the DNA is TGTGCCACCAGTGATGACAGACAGGATACGCAGTATTTT. As protein: CATSDDRQDTQYF.

The sample holds many counts of this clonotype. This chain links TRBV5-1 with TRBJ1-1, with 7 bases that match TRBD1. The V and J ends lost 0 bases and 4 bases, in that order; junction bases with no gene match: 6. Per germline, CDR1 SGHRS and CDR2 YFSETQ. This CDR3 comprises 15 residues. DNA for the CDR3: TGCGCCAGCAGCTTGGAGTCAGGGGGTGGCACTGAAGCTTTCTTT. The encoded protein is CASSLESGGGTEAFF.

The gene calls are TRBV10-3 and TRBJ1-2, with 7 bases lining up with TRBD1. This CDR3 is built from 13 residues. The V and J ends lost 10 bases and 3 bases, in that order; junction bases with no gene match: 8. The germline CDR1 and CDR2 sequences are ENHRY and SYGVKD. The CDR3: CASRGWTDYGYTF. The CDR3 nucleotides are TGTGCCAGCAGGGGGTGGACAGACTATGGCTACACCTTC.

The table lists this clonotype with many counts. The V and J genes are TRBV20-1 and TRBJ1-4; D is ambiguous. The CDR3 consists of 10 residues. CDR1 and CDR2 from the germline V gene are DFQATT and SNEGSKA (reference sequence). The ends were cut back, 3 bases at V and 8 bases at J, with 4 bases in the middle. CDR3 region: CSARREKLFF. CDR3 coding DNA: TGCAGTGCTAGGAGAGAAAAACTGTTTTTT.

This chain connects TRBV25-1 to TRBJ2-2; D ambiguous. This CDR3 is 13 amino acids long. Looked up from germline, CDR1 is MGHDK and CDR2 is SYGVNS. Trimming took off 3 bases at V and 0 bases at J, with 2 bases between the two ends. In DNA form, the CDR3 reads TGTGCCAGCAGTGATCCGAACACCGGGGAGCTGTTTTTT. As protein: CASSDPNTGELFF.